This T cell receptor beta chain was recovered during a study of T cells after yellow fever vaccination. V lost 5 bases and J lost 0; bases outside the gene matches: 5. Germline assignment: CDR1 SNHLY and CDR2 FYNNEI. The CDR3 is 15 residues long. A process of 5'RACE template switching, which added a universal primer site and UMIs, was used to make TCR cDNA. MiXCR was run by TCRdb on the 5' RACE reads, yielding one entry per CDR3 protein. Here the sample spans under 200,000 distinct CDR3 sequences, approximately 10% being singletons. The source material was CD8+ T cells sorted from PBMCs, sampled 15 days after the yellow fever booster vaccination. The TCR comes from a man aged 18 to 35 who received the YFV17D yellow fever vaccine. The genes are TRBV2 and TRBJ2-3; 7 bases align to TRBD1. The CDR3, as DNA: TGTGCCAGCAGTTCTGGGACAGCGAGCACAGATACGCAGTATTTT. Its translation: CASSSGTASTDTQYF.